This TCR beta chain was recorded in a study of type 1 and type 2 diabetes patients. PCR was run on genomic DNA. Amplification of the beta chain CDR3 used 30 forward and 13 reverse multiplex primers. TCRdb re-analysed the multiplex PCR reads in MiXCR, keeping a single row per CDR3 protein. The sample has about 250,000 distinct CDR3 sequences; more than 45% are singletons. The CDR3 is made up of 18 amino acids. Germline V gene sequence: CDR1 SGHRS, CDR2 YFSETQ. With regard to this clonotype: One end of the junction varies from germline; a read error may be responsible.

The chain links TRBV5-1 to TRBJ2-2; TRBD1 or TRBD2 may be the D gene (5 bases each). This clonotype originated in a man aged 18 to 35 with type 2 diabetes. What was sequenced was peripheral blood mononuclear cells (PBMCs). The CDR3 coding sequence is TGTGCCTCCACCCCCCAGCGGCAGGGAGTGATTTGGGCCGGGGAGCTGTTTTTT. Encoded protein: CASTPQRQGVIWAGELFF. Combining the CDR3 with reference TRBV5-1 and TRBJ2-2 gives the whole variable domain KAGVTQTPRYLIKTRGQQVTLSCSPISGHRSVSWYQQTPGQGLQFLFEYFSETQRNKGNFPGRFSGRQFSNSRSEMNVSTLELGDSALYLCASTPQRQGVIWAGELFFGEGSRLTVL.